Listed below are T cell receptor beta chains from one sample, sequenced in a study of blood T cells in healthy people across ages. TCRdb reprocessed the 5' RACE reads via MiXCR and lists one record per CDR3 protein. The table lists some 1,500,000 distinct CDR3 sequences, approximately 42% of them singletons, with over 3.5% in the top ten. Sequencing was done on a sample of blood. The receptor set was obtained from a woman aged 18-29 years in good health. Each CDR3 is given with its conserved first and last residue. The order of the fields is D gene, clone size, J gene, V gene, CDR3 DNA, CDR3 protein. D genes are given only for firm matches. Not all rows give a size; the values are once, few, many and, for expanded clones, a class.

D: TRBD1; size: .; J: TRBJ1-2; V: TRBV4-1; DNA: TGCGCCAGCAGCCACAAGACAGGGGGCAATGGCCACACCTTC; CDR3: CASSHKTGGNGHTF
D: .; size: .; J: TRBJ2-7; V: TRBV7-9; DNA: TGTGCCAACAGCTTAGAACTGAGCTCCTACGAGCAGTACTTC; CDR3: CANSLELSSYEQYF
D: .; size: .; J: TRBJ2-3; V: TRBV20-1; DNA: TGCAGTGCTCGTGGACAGTCGTATACGCAGTATTTT; CDR3: CSARGQSYTQYF
D: .; size: few; J: TRBJ1-6; V: TRBV10-3; DNA: TGTGCCATCCGGGGAGGGCAAGGTTCACCCCTCCACTTT; CDR3: CAIRGGQGSPLHF
D: .; size: many; J: TRBJ2-3; V: TRBV29-1; DNA: TGCAGCGTTGGTTCCGAGTCAGATACGCAGTATTTT; CDR3: CSVGSESDTQYF
D: .; size: few; J: TRBJ1-1; V: TRBV11-2; DNA: TGTGCCAGCAGCTTAAGGCCGGAGAACACTGAAGCTTTCTTT; CDR3: CASSLRPENTEAFF
D: TRBD1; size: .; J: TRBJ1-1; V: TRBV25-1; DNA: TGTGCCAGCACTCAGGGGGGGAACACTGAAGCTTTCTTT; CDR3: CASTQGGNTEAFF
D: .; size: few; J: TRBJ2-7; V: TRBV20-1; DNA: TGCAGTGCTCCGCCAGCGGGCCCCAGATACGAGCAGTACTTC; CDR3: CSAPPAGPRYEQYF
D: .; size: few; J: TRBJ2-3; V: TRBV12-3/TRBV12-4; DNA: TGTGCCAGCAGTTTGACCTTGCTAGGCACAGATACGCAGTATTTT; CDR3: CASSLTLLGTDTQYF
D: .; size: few; J: TRBJ2-6; V: TRBV4-1; DNA: TGCGCCAGCAGCCAAGATTCGGGACTTGGGGCCAACGTCCTGACTTTC; CDR3: CASSQDSGLGANVLTF
D: .; size: many; J: TRBJ2-6; V: TRBV7-8; DNA: TGTGCCAGCAGCTCCCAGGAATCCGGGGCCAACGTCCTGACTTTC; CDR3: CASSSQESGANVLTF
D: .; size: .; J: TRBJ2-3; V: TRBV5-1; DNA: TGCGCCAGCATGAGGGACACATTCACAGATACGCAGTATTTT; CDR3: CASMRDTFTDTQYF
D: TRBD1; size: many; J: TRBJ2-1; V: TRBV12-3/TRBV12-4; DNA: TGTGCCAGCAGCGGACAGGGGGTTAATGAGCAGTTCTTC; CDR3: CASSGQGVNEQFF
D: TRBD1; size: .; J: TRBJ1-1; V: TRBV7-2; DNA: TGTGCCAGCAATATCGGACAGGCGAACACTGAAGCTTTCTTT; CDR3: CASNIGQANTEAFF
D: TRBD2; size: .; J: TRBJ2-1; V: TRBV4-1; DNA: TGCGCCAGCAGCCGCCAACCGGGACTAGCGGGAGAAGGATCCTACAATGAGCAGTTCTTC; CDR3: CASSRQPGLAGEGSYNEQFF
D: .; size: few; J: TRBJ2-7; V: TRBV6-5; DNA: TGTGCCAGCAGTTACGTGAGGGGTCTCGAGCAGTACTTC; CDR3: CASSYVRGLEQYF
D: .; size: .; J: TRBJ1-6; V: TRBV7-2; DNA: TGTGCCAGCAGCTTAGCGGTAGGGAATTCACCCCTCCACTTT; CDR3: CASSLAVGNSPLHF
D: TRBD1; size: .; J: TRBJ1-4; V: TRBV9; DNA: TGTGCCAGCAGCAGAGGAGGACAGGGTCCAACTAATGAAAAACTGTTTTTT; CDR3: CASSRGGQGPTNEKLFF
D: .; size: .; J: TRBJ1-5; V: TRBV28; DNA: TGTGCCAGCAGTTTATTGTCACAACTAAGCAATCAGCCCCAGCATTTT; CDR3: CASSLLSQLSNQPQHF
D: TRBD2; size: .; J: TRBJ2-5; V: TRBV28; DNA: TGTGCCAGCAGTTGGGGGACTAGCGGGAGTTTTAACGAGACCCAGTACTTC; CDR3: CASSWGTSGSFNETQYF
D: .; size: once; J: TRBJ2-3; V: TRBV12-3/TRBV12-4; DNA: TGTGCCAGCAGTTCGCCGGTACGAGGCTACTCAGATACGCAGTATTTT; CDR3: CASSSPVRGYSDTQYF
D: .; size: .; J: TRBJ2-7; V: TRBV11-2; DNA: TGTGCCAGCAGACATCCGGGGTCCAGGACTTACGAGCAGTACTTC; CDR3: CASRHPGSRTYEQYF
D: .; size: .; J: TRBJ2-5; V: TRBV11-2; DNA: TGTGCCAGCAGCTTAGGGGGCAGAAAGTACTTC; CDR3: CASSLGGRKYF
D: TRBD2; size: .; J: TRBJ2-7; V: TRBV20-1; DNA: TGCAGTGCCCTGACTAGCGGGGCCTACGAGCAGTACTTC; CDR3: CSALTSGAYEQYF
D: .; size: .; J: TRBJ1-1; V: TRBV4-1; DNA: TGCGCCAGCAGCCAAGGTAGATTAAGGGGGTATTACCCTGAAGCTTTCTTT; CDR3: CASSQGRLRGYYPEAFF
D: .; size: .; J: TRBJ2-7; V: TRBV3-1; DNA: TGTGCCAGCAGCCAAGATCATACTGGGGACGAGCAGTACTTC; CDR3: CASSQDHTGDEQYF
D: TRBD1; size: .; J: TRBJ1-2; V: TRBV5-1; DNA: TGCGCCAGCAGCGCACCGACAGGGGGAGGTGGCTACACCTTC; CDR3: CASSAPTGGGGYTF
D: .; size: .; J: TRBJ1-2; V: TRBV20-1; DNA: TGCAGTGCTAGAGGGGAAACAAGTAACTATGGCTACACCTTC; CDR3: CSARGETSNYGYTF
D: .; size: few; J: TRBJ2-7; V: TRBV29-1; DNA: TGCAGCGTTGAATTAGACACTGAGCAGTACTTC; CDR3: CSVELDTEQYF
D: .; size: .; J: TRBJ1-2; V: TRBV29-1; DNA: TGCAGCGTTGAAGGTCATTGGGATAACTATGGCTACACCTTC; CDR3: CSVEGHWDNYGYTF
D: TRBD2; size: .; J: TRBJ2-1; V: TRBV9; DNA: TGTGCCAGCAGCGTAGGAGCGGGAGGGGTCAGAGAGCAGTTCTTC; CDR3: CASSVGAGGVREQFF